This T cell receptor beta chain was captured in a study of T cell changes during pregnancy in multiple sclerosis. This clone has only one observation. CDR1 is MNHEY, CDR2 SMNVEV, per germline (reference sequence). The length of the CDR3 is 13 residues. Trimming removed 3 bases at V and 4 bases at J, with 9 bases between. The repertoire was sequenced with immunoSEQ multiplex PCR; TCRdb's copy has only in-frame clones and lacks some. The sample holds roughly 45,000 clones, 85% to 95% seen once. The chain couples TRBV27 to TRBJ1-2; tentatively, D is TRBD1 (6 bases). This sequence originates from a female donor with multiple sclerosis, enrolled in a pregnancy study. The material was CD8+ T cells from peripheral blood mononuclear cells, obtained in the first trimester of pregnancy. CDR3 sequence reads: CASSFGDTYGYTF. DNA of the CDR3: TGTGCCAGCAGTTTCGGGGACACCTATGGCTACACCTTC.